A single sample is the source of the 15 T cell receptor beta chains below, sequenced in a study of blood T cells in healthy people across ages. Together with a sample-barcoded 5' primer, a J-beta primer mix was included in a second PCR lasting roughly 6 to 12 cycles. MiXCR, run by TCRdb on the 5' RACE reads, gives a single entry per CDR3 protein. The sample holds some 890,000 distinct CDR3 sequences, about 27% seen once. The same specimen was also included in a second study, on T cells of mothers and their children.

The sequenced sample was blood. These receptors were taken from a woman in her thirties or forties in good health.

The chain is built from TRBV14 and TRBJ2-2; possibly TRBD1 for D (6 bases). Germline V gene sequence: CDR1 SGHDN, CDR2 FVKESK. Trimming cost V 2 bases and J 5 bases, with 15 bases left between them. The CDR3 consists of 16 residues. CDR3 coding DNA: TGTGCCAGCAGCCAAAATATGGCCAGGGGTACCGGGGAGCTGTTTTTT. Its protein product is CASSQNMARGTGELFF.

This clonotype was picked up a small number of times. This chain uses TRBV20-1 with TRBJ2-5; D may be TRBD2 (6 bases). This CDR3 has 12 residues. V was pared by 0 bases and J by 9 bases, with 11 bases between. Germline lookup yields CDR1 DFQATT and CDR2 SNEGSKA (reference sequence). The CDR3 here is CSARDLWGAQYF. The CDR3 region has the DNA TGCAGTGCTAGAGATCTCTGGGGGGCCCAGTACTTC.

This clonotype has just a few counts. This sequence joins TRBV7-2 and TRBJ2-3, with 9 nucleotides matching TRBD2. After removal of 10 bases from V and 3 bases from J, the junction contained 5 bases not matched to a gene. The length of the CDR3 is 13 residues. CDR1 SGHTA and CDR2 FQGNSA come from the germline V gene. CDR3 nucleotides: TGTGCCACCAAGCGGGGGGCTACAGATACGCAGTATTTT. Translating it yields CATKRGATDTQYF.

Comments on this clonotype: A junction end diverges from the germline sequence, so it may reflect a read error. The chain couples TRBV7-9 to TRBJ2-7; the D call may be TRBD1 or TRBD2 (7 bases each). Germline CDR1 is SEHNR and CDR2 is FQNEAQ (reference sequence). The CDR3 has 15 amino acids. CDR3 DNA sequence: TGTGCCGGCAGCTTAGGGGGCGGGGGCGGCTACGAGCAGTACTTC. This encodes CAGSLGGGGGYEQYF.

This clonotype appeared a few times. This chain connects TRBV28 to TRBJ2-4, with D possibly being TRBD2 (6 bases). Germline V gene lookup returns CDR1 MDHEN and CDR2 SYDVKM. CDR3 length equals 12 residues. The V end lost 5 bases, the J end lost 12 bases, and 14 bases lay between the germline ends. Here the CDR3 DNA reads TGTGCCAGCAGTCTCCCGACTAGTTCTCAGTACTTC. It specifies CASSLPTSSQYF.

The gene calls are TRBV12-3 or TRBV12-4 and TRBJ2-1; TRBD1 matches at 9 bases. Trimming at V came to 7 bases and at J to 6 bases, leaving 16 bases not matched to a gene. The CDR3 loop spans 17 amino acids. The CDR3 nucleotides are TGTGCCAGCACGGCCGAATTAACAGGGGGCGCTGTCAATGAGCAGTTCTTC. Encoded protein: CASTAELTGGAVNEQFF.

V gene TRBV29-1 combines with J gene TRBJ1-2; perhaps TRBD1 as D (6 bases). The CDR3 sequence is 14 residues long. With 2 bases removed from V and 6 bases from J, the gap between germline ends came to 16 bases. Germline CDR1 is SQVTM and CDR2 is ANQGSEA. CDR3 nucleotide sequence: TGCAGCGTTGAAACGGGGGCCCATAGGCATGGCTACACCTTC. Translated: CSVETGAHRHGYTF.

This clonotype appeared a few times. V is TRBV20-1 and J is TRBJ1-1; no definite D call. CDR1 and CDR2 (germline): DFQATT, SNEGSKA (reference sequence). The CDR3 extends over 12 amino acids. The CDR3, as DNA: TGCATTCACGGCCGGGAGAACACTGAAGCTTTCTTT. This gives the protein CIHGRENTEAFF.

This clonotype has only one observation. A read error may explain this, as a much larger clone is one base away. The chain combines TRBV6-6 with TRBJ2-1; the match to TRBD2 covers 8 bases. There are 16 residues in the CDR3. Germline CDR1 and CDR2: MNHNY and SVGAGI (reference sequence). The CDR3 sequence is CAGSYDSGGQDNEQFF. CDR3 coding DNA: TGTGCCGGCAGTTACGACAGCGGGGGCCAGGACAATGAGCAGTTCTTC.

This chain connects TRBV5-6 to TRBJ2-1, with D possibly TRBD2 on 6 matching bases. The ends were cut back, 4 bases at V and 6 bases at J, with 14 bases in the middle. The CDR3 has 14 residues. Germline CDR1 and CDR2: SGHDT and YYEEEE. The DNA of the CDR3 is TGTGCCAGCAGCACGAGGGGACTCGTCAATGAGCAGTTCTTC. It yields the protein CASSTRGLVNEQFF.

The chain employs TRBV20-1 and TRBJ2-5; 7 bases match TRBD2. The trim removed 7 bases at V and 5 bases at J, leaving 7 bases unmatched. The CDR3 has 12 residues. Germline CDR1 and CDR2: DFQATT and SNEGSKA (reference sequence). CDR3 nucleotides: TGCAGTGTAAGACTAGCCGGGGAGACCCAGTACTTC. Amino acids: CSVRLAGETQYF.

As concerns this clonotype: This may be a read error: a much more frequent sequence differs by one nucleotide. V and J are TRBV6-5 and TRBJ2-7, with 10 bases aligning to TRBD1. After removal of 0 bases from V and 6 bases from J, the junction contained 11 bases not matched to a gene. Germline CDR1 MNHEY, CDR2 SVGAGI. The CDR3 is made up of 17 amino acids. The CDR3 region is CASSYSTGTGTGAEQYF. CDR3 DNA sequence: TGTGCCAGCAGTTACTCGACGGGCACCGGGACAGGGGCCGAGCAGTACTTC.

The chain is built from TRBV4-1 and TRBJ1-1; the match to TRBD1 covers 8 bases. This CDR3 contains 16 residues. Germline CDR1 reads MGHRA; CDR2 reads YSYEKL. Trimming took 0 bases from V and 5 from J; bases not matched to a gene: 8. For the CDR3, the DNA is TGCGCCAGCAGCCAAGATGGGGACAGGATGGGGACTGAAGCTTTCTTT. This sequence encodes CASSQDGDRMGTEAFF.

The CDR3 DNA follows: TGTGCCAGCAGCCCCCGACAGAGAAACACCGGGGAGCTGTTTTTT. This gives the protein CASSPRQRNTGELFF. This rearrangement joins TRBV7-8 to TRBJ2-2, with TRBD1 as a possible D gene (5 bases). This CDR3 spans 15 amino acids. Per germline, CDR1 SGHVS and CDR2 FQNEAQ. Trimming took 5 bases from V and 2 from J, leaving 12 bases between them.

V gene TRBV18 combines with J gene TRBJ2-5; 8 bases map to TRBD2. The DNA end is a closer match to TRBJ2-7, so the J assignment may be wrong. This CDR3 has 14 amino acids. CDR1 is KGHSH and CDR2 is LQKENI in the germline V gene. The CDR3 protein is CASRPSGRGVEQYF. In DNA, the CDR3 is TGTGCCAGCCGACCTTCGGGGCGGGGGGTCGAGCAGTACTTC.